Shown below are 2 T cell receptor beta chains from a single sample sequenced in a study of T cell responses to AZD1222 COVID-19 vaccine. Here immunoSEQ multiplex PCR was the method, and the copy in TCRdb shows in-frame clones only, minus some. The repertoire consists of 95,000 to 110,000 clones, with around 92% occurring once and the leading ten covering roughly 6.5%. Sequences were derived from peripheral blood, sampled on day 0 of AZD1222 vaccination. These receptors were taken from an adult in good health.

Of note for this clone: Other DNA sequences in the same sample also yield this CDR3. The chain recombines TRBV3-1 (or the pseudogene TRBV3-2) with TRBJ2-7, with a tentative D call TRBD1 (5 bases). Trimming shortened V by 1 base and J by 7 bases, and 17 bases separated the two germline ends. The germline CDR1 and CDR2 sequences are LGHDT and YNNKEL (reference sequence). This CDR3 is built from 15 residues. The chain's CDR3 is CASSQGPTGSGEQYF. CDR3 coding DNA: TGTGCCAGCAGCCAAGGACCTACAGGTTCCGGGGAGCAGTACTTC.

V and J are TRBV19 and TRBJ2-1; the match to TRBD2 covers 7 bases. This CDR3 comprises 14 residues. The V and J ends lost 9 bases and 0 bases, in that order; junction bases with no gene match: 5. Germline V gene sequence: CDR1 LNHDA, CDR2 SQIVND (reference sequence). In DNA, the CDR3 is TGTGCCAGCACTAGCGCCAACTCCTACAATGAGCAGTTCTTC. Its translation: CASTSANSYNEQFF.